This is a list of T cell receptor beta chains from one sample in a study of shared clonotypes between healthy human individuals. Repertoires were generated with immunoSEQ multiplex PCR, while TCRdb's copy carries only in-frame clones and drops some. The data contain hundreds of thousands of clones, 80% to 95% of them singletons. Material: naive CD8+ T cells sorted from blood. The source is a man aged 25 to 40 in good health. CDR3s include the opening cysteine and the closing phenylalanine or tryptophan. The D gene is left open where the match is weak. Clone size appears in some rows only: once, few, many, or a class for an expanded clone.

size: .
V: TRBV7-3
J: TRBJ2-3
D: TRBD1
DNA: TGTGCCAGCAGCCCAGGACAGGGGAGCACAGATACGCAGTATTTT
CDR3: CASSPGQGSTDTQYF

size: .
V: TRBV27
J: TRBJ1-2
D: TRBD1
DNA: TGTGCCAGCAGTTTGCCCTCAGGGGGGGGCTACACCTTC
CDR3: CASSLPSGGGYTF

size: .
V: TRBV5-5
J: TRBJ1-1
D: .
DNA: TGTGCCAGCAGTTTCGACTTGAACACTGAAGCTTTCTTT
CDR3: CASSFDLNTEAFF

size: once
V: TRBV30
J: TRBJ1-1
D: TRBD1
DNA: TGTGCCTGGAGTGCCCAGGGGGGGACTGAAGCTTTCTTT
CDR3: CAWSAQGGTEAFF

size: .
V: TRBV11-2
J: TRBJ2-1
D: .
DNA: TGTGCCAGCAGCTTCGAGGTCCACCCCGACAATGAGCAGTTCTTC
CDR3: CASSFEVHPDNEQFF

size: .
V: TRBV23-1
J: TRBJ2-7
D: TRBD2
DNA: TGCGCCAGCAGTCATAGACTAGCGGGAGGGAGAATCTCCTACGAGCAGTACTTC
CDR3: CASSHRLAGGRISYEQYF

size: .
V: TRBV5-5
J: TRBJ1-3
D: .
DNA: TGTGCCAGCAGCTTGTACAGGGAGGGAAACACCATATATTTT
CDR3: CASSLYREGNTIYF

size: .
V: TRBV27
J: TRBJ2-7
D: TRBD2
DNA: TGTGCCAGCAGTCCAACCCCCAGCGGGGGAACCTACGAGCAGTACTTC
CDR3: CASSPTPSGGTYEQYF

size: .
V: TRBV9
J: TRBJ2-2
D: .
DNA: TGTGCCAGCAGCCCCCCTCGCACCGGGGAGCTGTTTTTT
CDR3: CASSPPRTGELFF

size: .
V: TRBV5-5
J: TRBJ2-6
D: .
DNA: TGTGCCAGCAGCTTGGTCGAATCTGGGGCCAACGTCCTGACTTTC
CDR3: CASSLVESGANVLTF

size: .
V: TRBV19
J: TRBJ1-3
D: .
DNA: TGTGCCAGTACTCCGTTGGGGGCCCGCTCTGGAAACACCATATATTTT
CDR3: CASTPLGARSGNTIYF

size: once
V: TRBV10-2
J: TRBJ2-7
D: .
DNA: TGCGCCAGCACCCTGGTGGGTCCAGGATACGAGCAGTACTTC
CDR3: CASTLVGPGYEQYF

size: .
V: TRBV7-9
J: TRBJ2-1
D: .
DNA: TGTGCCAGCAGTTATCGGGGGAGCTCCTACAATGAGCAGTTCTTC
CDR3: CASSYRGSSYNEQFF

size: .
V: TRBV11-2
J: TRBJ2-1
D: .
DNA: TGTGCCAGCAGCTTAGGAGATTACAATGAGCAGTTCTTC
CDR3: CASSLGDYNEQFF

size: .
V: TRBV19
J: TRBJ2-1
D: .
DNA: TGTGCCAGTAGTCCACAGGGCAATGAGCAGTTCTTC
CDR3: CASSPQGNEQFF

size: .
V: TRBV5-1
J: TRBJ2-1
D: TRBD1
DNA: TGCGCCAGCAGCTTGGCCGGGTTTCGGGACAGGTCGCTTAAGATCGCCTACAATGAGCAGTTCTTC
CDR3: CASSLAGFRDRSLKIAYNEQFF

size: .
V: TRBV10-3
J: TRBJ1-3
D: TRBD1
DNA: TGTGCCATCAGACACGACAGGGAAGCTGGAAACACCATATATTTT
CDR3: CAIRHDREAGNTIYF

size: .
V: TRBV7-9
J: TRBJ2-7
D: .
DNA: TGTGCCAGCATCGGACGTAGCTCCTACGAGCAGTACTTC
CDR3: CASIGRSSYEQYF

size: .
V: TRBV10-3
J: TRBJ2-7
D: TRBD2
DNA: TGTGCCATCATACCGGGCGGGAGATGGAGCGAGCAGTACTTC
CDR3: CAIIPGGRWSEQYF

size: .
V: TRBV30
J: TRBJ1-1
D: .
DNA: TGTGCCTGGAGTGCTGGCAGGGGAAGATTCATGAACACTGAAGCTTTCTTT
CDR3: CAWSAGRGRFMNTEAFF

size: .
V: TRBV7-2
J: TRBJ2-2
D: .
DNA: TGTGCCAGCAGCTTTGAAGCGGCGAACACCGGGGAGCTGTTTTTT
CDR3: CASSFEAANTGELFF

size: .
V: TRBV9
J: TRBJ2-5
D: .
DNA: TGTGCCAGCAGCGCTAGAGCTAACACAGTACAAGAGACCCAGTACTTC
CDR3: CASSARANTVQETQYF

size: once
V: TRBV5-1
J: TRBJ2-6
D: .
DNA: TGCGCCAGCAGCATTAGGGGAGAGCCTGGGGCCAACGTCCTGACTTTC
CDR3: CASSIRGEPGANVLTF

size: .
V: TRBV13
J: TRBJ1-1
D: .
DNA: TGTGCCAGCAGATTCTCCGGGGGCGGCACTGAAGCTTTCTTT
CDR3: CASRFSGGGTEAFF

size: .
V: TRBV7-9
J: TRBJ2-6
D: .
DNA: TGTGCCAGCAGCTTATCCGATGGGGGGCCCGGGGCCAACGTCCTGACTTTC
CDR3: CASSLSDGGPGANVLTF

size: .
V: TRBV4-1
J: TRBJ2-3
D: TRBD2
DNA: TGCGCCAGCAGGCCAGCGGACGGGGGGTCAGATACGCAGTATTTT
CDR3: CASRPADGGSDTQYF